The 29 T cell receptor beta chains reported below all come from one sample, sequenced in a study of OX40 agonist ivuxolimab in advanced cancers. Data came from immunoSEQ multiplex PCR; TCRdb stores just in-frame clones and leaves some out. Here the sample spans about 67,000 clones, more than 65% being singletons. This specimen consisted of CD4+ or CD8+ T cells sorted from blood, obtained in a trial of the OX40 agonist ivuxolimab. Source of these receptors: an adult with an advanced solid tumor such as melanoma, head and neck, liver or kidney cancer.

This clone occurred once. The CDR3 loop is CASSQNAERETDTQYF. The CDR3 bases are TGTGCCAGCAGTCAAAATGCAGAGCGGGAGACAGATACGCAGTATTTT. The chain recombines TRBV28 with TRBJ2-3; 8 positions match TRBD2. Germline V gene sequence: CDR1 MDHEN, CDR2 SYDVKM. The CDR3 has 16 amino acids. V lost 5 bases, J lost 3 bases, and 10 bases stayed unmatched.

V gene TRBV21-1 combines with J gene TRBJ2-7; TRBD1 is taken as the D call from the table, unchecked against the DNA. TRBV21-1 is flagged as a pseudogene. CDR3 length equals 15 residues. In DNA, the CDR3 is TGTGCCAGCAGCAACTTTACAGGGCCCCTCTACGAGCAGTACGTC. Its translation is CASSNFTGPLYEQYV.

CDR3 amino acids: CASSVDASPLLRNEQFF. DNA for the CDR3: TGTGCCAGCAGCGTAGATGCTAGCCCTCTGTTACGCAATGAGCAGTTCTTC. V gene TRBV9 combines with J gene TRBJ2-1, with D perhaps TRBD2 (5 bases). CDR1 and CDR2 from the germline V gene are SGDLS and YYNGEE. This CDR3 spans 17 amino acids. Between the trimmed V and J ends, which lost 0 bases and 6 bases, there was a span of 19 bases. The whole variable domain, filled in from reference TRBV9 and TRBJ2-1, reads DSGVTQTPKHLITATGQRVTLRCSPRSGDLSVYWYQQSLDQGLQFLIQYYNGEERAKGNILERFSAQQFPDLHSELNLSSLELGDSALYFCASSVDASPLLRNEQFFGPGTRLTVL.

About this clone itself: The sample has other DNA sequences that encode this CDR3 too. This chain links TRBV5-5 with TRBJ2-2, with 10 bases lining up with TRBD1. The CDR3 covers 15 residues. In germline, CDR1 is SGHKS, CDR2 YYEKEE (reference sequence). J was trimmed by 5 bases and V by 4 bases; bases with no gene match: 5. The CDR3 here is CASSPRQGATGELFF. The CDR3 DNA is TGTGCCAGCAGCCCACGACAGGGGGCGACCGGGGAGCTGTTTTTT.

This sequence joins TRBV4-2 and TRBJ2-3; D uncertain. The ends were cut back, 0 bases at V and 4 bases at J, with 5 bases in the middle. The CDR3 runs to 13 residues. Germline V gives CDR1 LGHNA, CDR2 YNFKEQ. CDR3 protein: CASSQEEPDTQYF. In nucleotides, the CDR3 is TGTGCCAGCAGCCAAGAAGAGCCAGATACGCAGTATTTT.

The V gene is TRBV2, the J gene TRBJ2-4, with D tentatively TRBD2 (5 bases). V gave up 3 bases and J gave up 0 bases, with 15 bases separating them. Germline assignment: CDR1 SNHLY and CDR2 FYNNEI. The CDR3 contains 17 residues. CDR3 DNA sequence: TGTGCCAGCAGTGAGTCTGCGGGTATAGTAGCCAAAAACATTCAGTACTTC. This gives the protein CASSESAGIVAKNIQYF.

This sequence joins TRBV28 and TRBJ2-7; 7 bases map to TRBD1. V lost 8 bases and J lost 0; bases outside the gene matches: 1. Germline CDR1 MDHEN, CDR2 SYDVKM. This CDR3 is 12 amino acids long. CDR3 in amino acids: CASHRGSYEQYF. CDR3 coding DNA: TGTGCCAGCCACAGGGGCTCCTACGAGCAGTACTTC.

The sample holds a few counts of this clone. The chain recombines TRBV7-9 with TRBJ1-4, with D tentatively TRBD1 (6 bases). The germline V gene has CDR1 SEHNR and CDR2 FQNEAQ (reference sequence). The V end was cut by 1 base, the J end by 11 bases, with 8 bases between. CDR3 size: 12 residues. The CDR3 DNA follows: TGTGCCAGCAGCTTAGGGGGGCTGAAACTGTTTTTT. Translating gives CASSLGGLKLFF.

The J gene is TRBJ2-1, the V gene TRBV19; 10 positions agree with TRBD1. Trimming at V came to 3 bases and at J to 6 bases, leaving 5 bases not matched to a gene. This CDR3 is built from 15 residues. From germline, CDR1 is LNHDA and CDR2 SQIVND (reference sequence). In nucleotides, the CDR3 is TGTGCCAGTAGTATCAAGGACAGGGGGAGCAATGAGCAGTTCTTC. Encoded protein: CASSIKDRGSNEQFF.

As for this clone: Other DNA sequences in the sample encode the same CDR3. The CDR3 region has the DNA TGTGCCAGCAGCTTAGTCAGCTCTGGGGCCAACGTCCTGACTTTC. It yields the protein CASSLVSSGANVLTF. The chain carries TRBV7-2 and TRBJ2-6; no reliable D call. V lost 1 base and J lost 0, with 4 bases in between. In germline, CDR1 is SGHTA, CDR2 FQGNSA. This CDR3 has 15 residues.

The chain is built from TRBV7-9 and TRBJ2-7, with D unclear. Trimming removed 3 bases from V and 6 bases from J, with 18 bases in between. The CDR3 sequence is 15 residues long. Germline V lookup: CDR1 SEHNR, CDR2 FQNEAQ (reference sequence). CDR3 loop: CASSFWPFPISEQYV. CDR3 nucleotides: TGTGCCAGCAGCTTTTGGCCCTTCCCCATCTCCGAGCAGTACGTC.

This clone was counted only a few times. V is TRBV5-1 and J is TRBJ2-1; 11 nucleotides align to TRBD1. Germline trimming cut 0 bases from V and 6 bases from J; bases unmatched to any gene: 5. CDR1 is SGHRS, CDR2 YFSETQ, per germline. The CDR3 extends over 16 amino acids. CDR3: CASSLVGTGGINEQFF. The DNA for the CDR3 is TGCGCCAGCAGCTTGGTTGGGACAGGGGGTATCAATGAGCAGTTCTTC.

This clone was counted a single time. Here the CDR3 DNA reads TGTGCCAGCAGCCTGAACAGGGGGGTGGGCTACACCTTC. It translates to CASSLNRGVGYTF. V is TRBV7-9 and J is TRBJ1-2; 8 nucleotides match TRBD1. CDR3 length: 13 residues. The V segment lost 5 bases and the J segment 8 bases; nucleotides outside the gene matches: 7. Germline CDR1 SEHNR, CDR2 FQNEAQ (reference sequence).

The chain combines TRBV15 with TRBJ2-3; tentatively, D is TRBD2 (5 bases). Between the trimmed V and J ends, which lost 5 bases and 3 bases, there was a span of 9 bases. The germline V gene has CDR1 LNHNV and CDR2 YYDKDF (reference sequence). The CDR3 consists of 13 residues. CDR3 nucleotides: TGTGCCACCAGCCGAACTAGGACAGATACGCAGTATTTT. As protein: CATSRTRTDTQYF. Complete variable domain (other parts from reference TRBV15 and TRBJ2-3): DAMVIQNPRYQVTQFGKPVTLSCSQTLNHNVMYWYQQKSSQAPKLLFHYYDKDFNNEADTPDNFQSRRPNTSFCFLDIRSPGLGDTAMYLCATSRTRTDTQYFGPGTRLTVL.

The gene calls are TRBV2 and TRBJ2-1; D perhaps matches TRBD1 (7 bases). The CDR3 length is 15 residues. Trimming removed 1 base at V and 9 bases at J, with 16 bases between. The germline gives CDR1 SNHLY, CDR2 FYNNEI. For the CDR3, the DNA is TGTGCCAGCAGTGAAGAGGCAGGGGGGAGGTCTGAGCAGTTCTTC. It codes for CASSEEAGGRSEQFF.

This rearrangement joins TRBV25-1 to TRBJ2-6; D is uncertain. The CDR3 is made up of 16 amino acids. CDR1 and CDR2 from the germline V gene are MGHDK and SYGVNS. V lost 1 base to trimming and J lost 0 bases, with 7 bases between them. For the CDR3, the DNA is TGTGCCAGCAGTGAATTCCGTAGCTCTGGGGCCAACGTCCTGACTTTC. Its translation: CASSEFRSSGANVLTF. The variable domain in full, with the rest retrieved from reference TRBV25-1 and TRBJ2-6, is EADIYQTPRYLVIGTGKKITLECSQTMGHDKMYWYQQDPGMELHLIHYSYGVNSTEKGDLSSESTVSRIRTEHFPLTLESARPSHTSQYLCASSEFRSSGANVLTFGAGSRLTVL.

The CDR3 reads CASSLTGGPTQPQHF. DNA for the CDR3: TGTGCCAGCAGTCTCACAGGGGGTCCAACTCAGCCCCAGCATTTT. The chain recombines TRBV27 with TRBJ1-5, with 8 bases identical to TRBD1. The CDR3 length is 15 residues. From germline, CDR1 is MNHEY and CDR2 SMNVEV (reference sequence). V lost 5 bases, J lost 6 bases, and 9 bases stayed unmatched.

The J gene is TRBJ2-1, the V gene TRBV15; tentatively, D is TRBD2 (6 bases). The length of the CDR3 is 16 residues. In germline, CDR1 is LNHNV, CDR2 YYDKDF (reference sequence). The germline V and J ends were trimmed by 4 bases and 6 bases, with 19 bases remaining between them. CDR3 sequence (DNA): TGTGCCACCAGCAACCGCAGGAGGACTACATTCAATGAGCAGTTCTTC. Protein sequence: CATSNRRRTTFNEQFF.

The CDR3 nucleotides read TGTGCCAGCAGTCCTATAACAGGGGCCTCCTCCTACGAGCAGTACGTC. Protein sequence: CASSPITGASSYEQYV. The chain recombines TRBV28 with TRBJ2-7; 7 bases line up with TRBD1. J lost 0 bases, V lost 5 bases, and 10 bases had no gene match. The CDR3 consists of 16 residues. Looked up from germline, CDR1 is MDHEN and CDR2 is SYDVKM.

V usage is TRBV7-2 and J usage is TRBJ2-7; D is perhaps TRBD1 or TRBD2 (6 bases each). V was pared by 10 bases and J by 4 bases, with 11 bases between. Germline assignment: CDR1 SGHTA and CDR2 FQGNSA. The CDR3 spans 11 residues. The CDR3 reads CATGARYEQYF. CDR3 coding DNA: TGTGCCACGGGGGCTCGGTACGAGCAGTACTTC.

V gene TRBV6-6 combines with J gene TRBJ2-7; D gene unclear. The germline CDR1 and CDR2 sequences are MNHNY and SVGAGI (reference sequence). Trimming cost V 2 bases and J 0 bases, with 8 bases left between them. CDR3 length: 14 residues. This chain's CDR3 is CASSYRQYSYEQYF. CDR3 in DNA: TGTGCCAGCAGTTACAGGCAGTACTCCTACGAGCAGTACTTC.

This clone was seen just once. This chain connects TRBV10-3 to TRBJ2-1; the match to TRBD2 covers 8 bases. Germline V gene lookup returns CDR1 ENHRY and CDR2 SYGVKD. The CDR3 length is 13 residues. The ends lost 6 bases at V and 4 bases at J; junction bases unmatched: 2. DNA of the CDR3: TGTGCCATCAGCCAGCGGGAGTACAATGAGCAGTTCTTC. Translating it yields CAISQREYNEQFF.

The chain carries TRBV7-2 and TRBJ2-3, with 10 bases aligning to TRBD2. The CDR3 covers 19 residues. Trimming took 2 bases from V and 1 from J; bases not matched to a gene: 12. CDR1 is SGHTA and CDR2 is FQGNSA in the germline V gene. The CDR3 region has the DNA TGTGCCAGCAGCTTATTCCTTAAGGGGCTAGCGGGGGGCACAGATACGCAGTATTTT. This codes for CASSLFLKGLAGGTDTQYF.

This chain connects TRBV15 to TRBJ2-4; either TRBD1 or TRBD2 may fit D (6 bases each). CDR3 length: 13 amino acids. With 9 bases removed from V and 2 bases from J, the gap between germline ends came to 11 bases. Germline V gene data show CDR1 as LNHNV and CDR2 as YYDKDF (reference sequence). For the CDR3, the DNA is TGTGCCACAGGAGGGGGGTCCAAAAACATTCAGTACTTC. Amino acid sequence: CATGGGSKNIQYF.

A single count supports this clone. The J gene is TRBJ1-2, the V gene TRBV5-6; 11 bases line up with TRBD1. Per germline, CDR1 SGHDT and CDR2 YYEEEE. Unmatched junction bases numbered 10, after V lost 2 bases and J lost 4 bases. The CDR3 is 17 amino acids. The CDR3 DNA reads TGTGCCAGCAGCTTTTTCGACGGGACAGGGGGTGTCTATGGCTACACCTTC. Translating it yields CASSFFDGTGGVYGYTF.

This chain connects TRBV11-2 to TRBJ2-1; D possibly matches TRBD1 or TRBD2 (7 bases each). With 0 bases removed from V and 8 bases from J, the gap between germline ends came to 20 bases. There are 17 residues in the CDR3. Germline assignment: CDR1 SGHAT and CDR2 FQNNGV. Here the CDR3 DNA reads TGTGCCAGCAGCTTAGATCGGGGAGGGGGCCCGGGCGATGAGCAGTTCTTC. This gives the protein CASSLDRGGGPGDEQFF.

The chain carries TRBV5-1 and TRBJ2-7; TRBD2 matches at 10 bases. Per germline, CDR1 SGHRS and CDR2 YFSETQ. The CDR3 length is 15 residues. V lost 3 bases and J lost 5; bases outside the gene matches: 8. CDR3 in DNA: TGCGCCAGCAGCTCCCTCGGGACTAGCGAAGACGAGCAGTACTTC. Translated: CASSSLGTSEDEQYF.

The gene calls are TRBV5-1 and TRBJ2-3; TRBD1 or TRBD2 may be the D gene (5 bases each). The germline gives CDR1 SGHRS, CDR2 YFSETQ. Trimming removed 3 bases from V and 2 bases from J, with 10 bases in between. The CDR3 totals 14 residues. The CDR3 DNA is TGCGCCAGCAGCTCCGGGACGTTCACAGATACGCAGTATTTT. Translation gives CASSSGTFTDTQYF.

This clone was seen a single time. The chain recombines TRBV18 with TRBJ2-5; D call uncertain. The CDR3 spans 13 residues. Trimming cost V 4 bases and J 2 bases, with 8 bases left between them. The V gene's germline CDR1 is KGHSH and CDR2 LQKENI. The CDR3 nucleotides read TGTGCCAGCTCACTGGGGTTGCAAGAGACCCAGTACTTC. The encoded protein is CASSLGLQETQYF.